These T cell receptor beta chains were read from a single sample in a study of identifying expanded T cells in peripheral blood. This table comes from immunoSEQ multiplex PCR, and its TCRdb copy is limited to in-frame clones, with some not included. The sample yields more than 90,000 clones, 87% seen once. Sequenced material: blood. Receptors originate from a person aged 18 to 70 in good health. The CDR3 runs from the conserved cysteine through the conserved F or W. Fields, in order: D gene, J gene, clone size, V gene, CDR3 protein. A D gene is named only where the DNA matches it firmly. Clone size appears in some rows only: once, few, many, or a class for an expanded clone.

.	TRBJ1-5	.	TRBV2	CASNGLPNQPQHF
TRBD1	TRBJ1-2	.	TRBV7-9	CASSPRQGTNYGYTF
TRBD1	TRBJ2-7	once	TRBV27	CASRRTGAYEQYF
.	TRBJ1-1	.	TRBV5-6	CASSSLVASSTEAFF
.	TRBJ2-3	.	TRBV10-3	CAISESGRSLTDTQYF
.	TRBJ2-7	.	TRBV18	CASSPIGGTPNRQYF
.	TRBJ1-6	few	TRBV7-9	CASSLLINSPLHF
TRBD1	TRBJ2-7	.	TRBV6-1	CASSVQGDSQYF
.	TRBJ1-2	.	TRBV7-2	CASSLGGIGGYTF
.	TRBJ1-6	.	TRBV28	CASSQGGSYNSPLHF
.	TRBJ1-1	.	TRBV9	CASSPGGTLPNTEAFF
TRBD1	TRBJ2-7	.	TRBV2	CASSGKGTGPYEQYF
.	TRBJ1-2	.	TRBV19	CASSINGDDGYTF
TRBD1	TRBJ1-5	.	TRBV2	CASRNGQGGNQPQHF
.	TRBJ2-3	.	TRBV4-2	CASSQTWILTDTQYF
TRBD2	TRBJ2-5	.	TRBV6-6	CASSWGLAGGKETQYF
.	TRBJ1-3	.	TRBV7-2	CASSSWTAAGNTIYF
TRBD2	TRBJ2-7	.	TRBV19	CASRNAGGRNYEQYF
.	TRBJ2-7	.	TRBV7-9	CASSLGGTASYEQYF
.	TRBJ1-5	few	TRBV5-4	CASSFGGVGNQPQHF
.	TRBJ2-7	.	TRBV28	CASSFRGLGQYF
.	TRBJ2-5	once	TRBV9	CASSTRGSEGETQYF
.	TRBJ1-2	.	TRBV5-6	CASTLLLYEPNYGYTF
TRBD1	TRBJ1-2	.	TRBV29-1	CSVESRDRDRALPDIYGYTF
.	TRBJ2-3	.	TRBV28	CASTPGRRSTDTQYF
.	TRBJ1-2	.	TRBV7-9	CASSLWGANGYTF